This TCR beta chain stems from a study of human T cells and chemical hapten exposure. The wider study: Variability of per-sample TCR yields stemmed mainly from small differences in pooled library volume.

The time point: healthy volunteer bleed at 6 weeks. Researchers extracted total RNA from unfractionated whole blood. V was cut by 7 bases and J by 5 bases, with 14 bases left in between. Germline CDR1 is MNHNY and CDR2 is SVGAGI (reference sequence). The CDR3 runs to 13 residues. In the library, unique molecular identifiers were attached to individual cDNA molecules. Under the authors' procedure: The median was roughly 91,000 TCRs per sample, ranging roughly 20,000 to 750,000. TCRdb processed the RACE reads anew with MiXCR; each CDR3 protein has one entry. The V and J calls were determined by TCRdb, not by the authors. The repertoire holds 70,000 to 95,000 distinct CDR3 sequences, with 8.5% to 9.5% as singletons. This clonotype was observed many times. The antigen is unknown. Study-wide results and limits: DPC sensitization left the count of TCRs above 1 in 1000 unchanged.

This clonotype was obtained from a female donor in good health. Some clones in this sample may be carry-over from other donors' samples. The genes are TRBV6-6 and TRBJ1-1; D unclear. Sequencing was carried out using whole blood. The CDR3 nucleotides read TGTGCCAGCATTTCGACGTGGGGTACTGAAGCTTTCTTT. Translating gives CASISTWGTEAFF.